The T cell receptor beta chain described here comes from a study of blood T cell repertoires in COVID-19. The CDR3 covers 15 residues. The germline V gene has CDR1 SGHDT and CDR2 YYEEEE. V was shortened by 4 bases and J by 4 bases, with 12 bases between the two germline ends. Sequencing was performed with immunoSEQ multiplex PCR; in TCRdb, only in-frame clones are kept and a portion is missing. The sample yields around 220,000 clones, about 84% seen once. In terms of age and location, participants ranged from roughly 18 to 89 years and lived in about 25 US areas. The genes are TRBV5-6 and TRBJ2-6; D might be TRBD2 (5 bases). The receptor was derived from a middle-aged woman with acute COVID-19. The sequenced sample consisted of PBMCs or T cells enriched from blood (not recorded which). The DNA for the CDR3 is TGTGCCAGCAGCGCGAGAGCGGTCGGGGCCAACGTCCTGACTTTC. Residues: CASSARAVGANVLTF.